This TCR beta chain was profiled in a study of blood T cell repertoires in COVID-19. The wider study: Donors in the United States, Italy and Spain gave samples during acute or convalescent COVID-19. Sources were T cells, B-cell-depleted T cells, or PBMCs; the material itself was cDNA or gDNA.

Methods used by the authors: Amplifying reference gene primers gave estimates of nucleated cell counts. Using immunoSEQ multiplex PCR, the repertoire was profiled, and TCRdb retains in-frame clones only, with some absent. The DNA was the basis for D and trimming; V, J and clone size are from that table. The sample consists of about 270,000 clones, roughly 84% of them appearing once. This clonotype originated in a human donor with COVID-19, enrolled during active disease. The donor label of this sample is uncertain. Sequencing input: peripheral blood.

CDR3 region: CASSLSLSTEAFF. The CDR3 DNA reads TGTGCCAGCAGCCTATCCCTTTCCACTGAAGCTTTCTTT. The genes are TRBV5-6 and TRBJ1-1, with D unresolved. Trimming took 4 bases from V and 4 from J, leaving 11 bases between them. Per the germline V gene, CDR1 is SGHDT and CDR2 is YYEEEE. The CDR3 is made up of 13 amino acids.